This TCR beta chain comes out of a study of Graves' ophthalmopathy and Graves' hyperthyroidism. Findings and limits, study-wide: Forecasting of ophthalmopathy progression by the model achieved roughly 69% sensitivity and roughly 72% specificity.

Germline CDR1 reads SGHVS; CDR2 reads FQNEAQ. The CDR3 is 16 amino acids. V shed 5 bases and J 3 bases; nucleotides not matched to a gene: 11. This clonotype was counted between two and nine times. The antigen is undetermined. Beta-chain TCR CDR3 regions were amplified from RNA transcripts. Amplification began with first-round RT-PCR using HTBI primers, then second-round multiplex PCR was performed. TCRdb analysed the multiplex PCR reads with MiXCR anew, one entry per CDR3 protein. The sample records over a million distinct CDR3 sequences, about 35% being singletons. Sequenced input: peripheral blood or thyroid tissue (not recorded which). This chain uses TRBV7-8 with TRBJ2-5; 8 bases line up with TRBD1. This TCR was recovered from an adult man with Graves' hyperthyroidism. CDR3 region: CASSVRTGFPKETQYF. The DNA of the CDR3 is TGTGCCAGCAGCGTAAGGACAGGGTTCCCAAAAGAGACCCAGTACTTC.